The T cell receptor beta chain described here comes from a study of T cells in localized non-small cell lung cancer. The study's findings and limits: Uninvolved adjacent lung showed the highest T cell clonality, exceeding tumor. Heterogeneity within the tumor remains possible, as just one region underwent sequencing. Adjacent lung had a median roughly 53 of the 100 largest tumor clones.

Concerning this clone: The antigen is undetermined.

The V and J ends lost 3 bases and 6 bases respectively, with 23 bases between them. This CDR3 is 17 amino acids long. Germline V lookup: CDR1 KGHSH, CDR2 LQKENI. Sequencing was performed with immunoSEQ multiplex PCR; in TCRdb, only in-frame clones are kept and a portion is missing. The table shows 25,000 to 35,000 clones, with approximately 88% occurring only once. This chain uses TRBV18 with TRBJ1-2; possibly TRBD1 for D (5 bases). The source material was peripheral blood, sampled before any cancer treatment. The receptor was derived from a female donor at least 60 years old with stage I lung adenocarcinoma. The CDR3 is CASSPTSGGDGGHGYTF. The DNA for the CDR3 is TGTGCCAGCTCACCGACCTCCGGCGGGGACGGGGGTCATGGCTACACCTTC.